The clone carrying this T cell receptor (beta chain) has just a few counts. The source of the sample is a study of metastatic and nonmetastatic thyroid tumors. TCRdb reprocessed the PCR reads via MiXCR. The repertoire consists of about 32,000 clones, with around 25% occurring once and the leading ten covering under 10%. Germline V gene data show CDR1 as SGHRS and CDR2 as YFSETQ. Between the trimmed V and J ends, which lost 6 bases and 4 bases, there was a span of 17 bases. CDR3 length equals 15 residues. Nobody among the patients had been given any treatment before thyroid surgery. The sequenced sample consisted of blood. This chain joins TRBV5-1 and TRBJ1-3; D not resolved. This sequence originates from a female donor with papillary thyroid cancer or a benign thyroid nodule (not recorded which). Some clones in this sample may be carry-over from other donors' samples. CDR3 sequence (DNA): TGCGCCAGCATCCCTTACTCCGCCGGGGGAAACACCATATATTTT. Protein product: CASIPYSAGGNTIYF.